The TCR beta chain under discussion was sequenced for a study of cytomegalovirus exposure and HLA in healthy donors. Study-wide results and limits: One variant, a missense change in DCLRE1C, was linked in a later analysis to TCR beta V- and J-gene trimming. Available immune exposure information covered CMV serostatus only. The study dropped some indistinguishable V segments, TRBV6-2 and TRBV6-3 among them.

Germline V gene lookup returns CDR1 SGHTA and CDR2 FQGNSA. This CDR3 contains 15 residues. With 5 bases removed from V and 4 bases from J, the gap between germline ends came to 17 bases. Comment on this clone: Antigen unknown.

13 Jbeta primers and 60 Vbeta primers were used for the PCR. The method was immunoSEQ multiplex PCR; TCRdb's version includes in-frame clones alone and lacks a portion of them. The table lists about 190,000 clones, about 77% of them singletons. The V call is TRBV7-2, the J call TRBJ1-1, with D unresolved. Sequencing used PBMCs. This clonotype was sampled from a woman aged 25 to 39 in good health and CMV-seropositive. The CDR3 is CASSTVIRPGTEAFF. The CDR3 DNA sequence: TGTGCCAGCAGCACCGTTATCCGTCCCGGCACTGAAGCTTTCTTT.